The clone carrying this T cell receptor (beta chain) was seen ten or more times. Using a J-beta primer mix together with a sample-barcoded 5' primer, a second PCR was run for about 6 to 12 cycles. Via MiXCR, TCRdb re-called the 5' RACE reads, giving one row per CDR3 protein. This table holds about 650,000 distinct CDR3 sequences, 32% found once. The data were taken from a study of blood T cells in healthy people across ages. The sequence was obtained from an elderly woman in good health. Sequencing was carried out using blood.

The CDR3 loop reads CASSYSPTGGADTQYF. CDR3 DNA: TGTGCCAGCAGTTACTCCCCGACAGGGGGGGCAGATACGCAGTATTTT. The chain has TRBV6-6 and TRBJ2-3; 9 bases fit TRBD1. V was clipped by 0 bases and J by 4 bases; unmatched bases: 5. Germline V CDR1 and CDR2: MNHNY, SVGAGI (reference sequence). This CDR3 is 16 amino acids long.